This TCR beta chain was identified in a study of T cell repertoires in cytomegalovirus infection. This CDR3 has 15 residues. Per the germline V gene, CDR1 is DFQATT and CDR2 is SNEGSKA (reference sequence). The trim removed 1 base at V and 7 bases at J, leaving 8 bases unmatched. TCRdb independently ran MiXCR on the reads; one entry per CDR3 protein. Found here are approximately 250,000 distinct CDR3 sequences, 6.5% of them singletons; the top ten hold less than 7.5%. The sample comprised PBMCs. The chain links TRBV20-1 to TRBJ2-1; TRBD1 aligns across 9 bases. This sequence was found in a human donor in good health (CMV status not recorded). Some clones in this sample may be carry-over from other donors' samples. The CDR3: CSARVNRGLGNEQFF. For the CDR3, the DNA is TGCAGTGCTAGAGTCAACAGGGGGCTAGGGAATGAGCAGTTCTTC.